This T cell receptor beta chain was obtained from a study of identical twins. Study-wide findings and caveats: Invariant MAIT and iNKT cells are populations that could partly confound zero-insertion analyses. Findings came from cross-sectional statistics, without long-term follow-up of donors. Beta out-of-frame sequences showed weaker excess sharing between twins.

This clonotype came up a few times. Its antigen remains unknown. A universal primer site was created by template switching, with the cDNA bearing unique molecular identifiers. MiXCR, applied by TCRdb to the 5' RACE reads, yields one record per CDR3 protein. This table has a few hundred thousand distinct CDR3 sequences, roughly 9% appearing once. The sequencing input was naive T cells sorted from blood. The receptor was derived from a woman aged 45-65 years in good health.

In DNA, the CDR3 is TGTGCCAGCGGGCGGCAACAGGACACAGATACGCAGTATTTT. Its protein product is CASGRQQDTDTQYF. The V call is TRBV6-6, the J call TRBJ2-3; possibly TRBD1 for D (5 bases). CDR3 length: 14 amino acids. V was trimmed by 8 bases and J by 2 bases, leaving 14 bases between them. Germline V gives CDR1 MNHNY, CDR2 SVGAGI (reference sequence).